Listed here is a single T cell receptor beta chain. Between the trimmed V and J ends, which lost 0 bases and 4 bases, there was a span of 10 bases. The CDR3 totals 14 residues. The germline gives CDR1 SGHNT, CDR2 YYREEE (reference sequence). The record originates from a study of blood T cell repertoires in COVID-19. Sequenced by immunoSEQ multiplex PCR; TCRdb stores in-frame clones only, minus some. Here the sample spans about 320,000 clones, 65% to 85% being singletons. What was sequenced was peripheral blood. The J gene is TRBJ1-2, the V gene TRBV5-4, with TRBD1 as a possible D gene (5 bases). This TCR was recovered from a woman in her 50s with acute or convalescent COVID-19. CDR3: CASSLDGGGYGYTF. The CDR3 DNA sequence: TGTGCCAGCAGCTTGGATGGGGGGGGCTATGGCTACACCTTC.